This T cell receptor beta chain derives from a study of CD4 T cells in relation to SARS-CoV-2 and coronaviruses. CD4+ T cells from unexposed donors were obtained before the COVID-19 pandemic (2011-2018). CD4 enrichment then naive enrichment separated naive from memory CD4+ cells. The length of the CDR3 is 20 residues. Trimming cost V 0 bases and J 0 bases, with 21 bases left between them. Clones were read by immunoSEQ multiplex PCR, and TCRdb kept only the in-frame ones, dropping some. The sample yields about 59,000 clones, 86% seen once. This clone has a single count. Its antigen remains unknown. Study-wide results and limits: Compared with monoreactive clones, crossreactive clones showed significantly weaker SARS-CoV-2 expansion. About 65% of donors had memory CD4+ clonotypes crossrecognizing SARS-CoV-2 and common cold coronavirus spike. The assay detects memory recall responses, not culture-primed primary responses.

The chain employs TRBV23-1 and TRBJ2-1; possibly TRBD2 for D (5 bases). TRBV23-1 has ORF status, its function being uncertain. The specimen was memory CD4+ T cells from PBMCs. This clonotype originated in a human donor in good health. CDR3 residues: CASSQSMAVSGPDSYNEQFF. The DNA of the CDR3 is TGCGCCAGCAGTCAATCGATGGCGGTAAGCGGACCCGACTCCTACAATGAGCAGTTCTTC.